The present T cell receptor (beta chain) was sequenced within a study of blood T cells in healthy people across ages. The study, taken as a whole, reports: The study found TCR beta diversity correlated strongly with naive T cell percentage. Among long-lived donors, naive CD4+ cells were more numerous and diversity higher than in aged donors.

With regard to this clonotype: Its target is unknown.

Germline V gives CDR1 MNHEY, CDR2 SMNVEV (reference sequence). The CDR3 covers 18 residues. The V gene end was trimmed by 5 bases and the J gene end by 3 bases; junction bases not matched to a gene: 15. Investigators took about 9.4 milliliters of peripheral blood from every donor. Alongside a J-beta primer mix, a sample-barcoded 5' primer served in a second PCR lasting about 6 to 12 cycles. Researchers report that each sample yielded at least 3 million CDR3-containing paired-end reads. TCRdb used MiXCR to reprocess the 5' RACE reads, holding one entry per CDR3 protein. The repertoire includes 780,000 or so distinct CDR3 sequences, approximately 55% of them detected once, and about two fifths sits in the top ten.

V is TRBV27 and J is TRBJ2-7, with TRBD2 matching over 11 bases. The material sequenced was blood. This receptor was taken from an elderly man in good health. In DNA, the CDR3 is TGTGCCAGCAGTCACCTAGCGGGAGGCACGTACGGTGGCTACGAGCAGTACTTC. Translated: CASSHLAGGTYGGYEQYF.